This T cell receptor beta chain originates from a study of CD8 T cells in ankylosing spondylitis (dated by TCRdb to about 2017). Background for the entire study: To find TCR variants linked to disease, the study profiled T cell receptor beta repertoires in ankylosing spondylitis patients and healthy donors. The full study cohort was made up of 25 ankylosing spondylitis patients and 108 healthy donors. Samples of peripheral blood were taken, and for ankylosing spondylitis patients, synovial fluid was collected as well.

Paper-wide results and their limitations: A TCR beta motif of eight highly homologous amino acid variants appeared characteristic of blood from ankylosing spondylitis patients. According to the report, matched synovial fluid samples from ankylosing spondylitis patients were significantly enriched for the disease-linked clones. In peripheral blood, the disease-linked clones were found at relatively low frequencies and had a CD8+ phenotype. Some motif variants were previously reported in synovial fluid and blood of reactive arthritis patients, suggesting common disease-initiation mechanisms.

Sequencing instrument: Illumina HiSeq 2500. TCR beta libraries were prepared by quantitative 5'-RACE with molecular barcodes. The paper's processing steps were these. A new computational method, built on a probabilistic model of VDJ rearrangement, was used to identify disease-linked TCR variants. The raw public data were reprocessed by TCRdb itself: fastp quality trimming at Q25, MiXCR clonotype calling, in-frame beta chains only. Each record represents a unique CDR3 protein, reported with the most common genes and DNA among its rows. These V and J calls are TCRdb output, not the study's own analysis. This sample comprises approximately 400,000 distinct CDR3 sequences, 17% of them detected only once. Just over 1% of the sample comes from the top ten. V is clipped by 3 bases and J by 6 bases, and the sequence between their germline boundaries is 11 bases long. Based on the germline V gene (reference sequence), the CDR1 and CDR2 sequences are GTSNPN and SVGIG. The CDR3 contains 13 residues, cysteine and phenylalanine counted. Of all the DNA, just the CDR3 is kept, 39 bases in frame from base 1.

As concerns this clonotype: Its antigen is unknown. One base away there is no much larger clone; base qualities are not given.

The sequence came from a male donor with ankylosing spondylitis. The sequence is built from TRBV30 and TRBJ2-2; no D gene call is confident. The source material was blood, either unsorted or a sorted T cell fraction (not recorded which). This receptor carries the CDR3 CAWSGQAAGELFF. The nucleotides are TGTGCCTGGAGCGGGCAGGCTGCCGGGGAGCTGTTTTTT.